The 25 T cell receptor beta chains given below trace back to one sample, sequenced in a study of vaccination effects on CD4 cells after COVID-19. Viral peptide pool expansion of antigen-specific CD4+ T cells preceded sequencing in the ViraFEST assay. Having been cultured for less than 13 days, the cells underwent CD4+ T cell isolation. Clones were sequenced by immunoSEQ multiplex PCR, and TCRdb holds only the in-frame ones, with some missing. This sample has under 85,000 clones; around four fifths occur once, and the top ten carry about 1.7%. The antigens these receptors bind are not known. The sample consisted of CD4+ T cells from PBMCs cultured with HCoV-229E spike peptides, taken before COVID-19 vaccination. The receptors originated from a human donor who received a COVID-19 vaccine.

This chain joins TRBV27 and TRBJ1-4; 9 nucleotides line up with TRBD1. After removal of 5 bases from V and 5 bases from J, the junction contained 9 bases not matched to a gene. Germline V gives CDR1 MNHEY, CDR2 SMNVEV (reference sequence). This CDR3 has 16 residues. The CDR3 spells CASSLGTGMLNEKLFF. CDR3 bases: TGTGCCAGCAGTCTGGGGACAGGGATGTTGAATGAAAAACTGTTTTTT.

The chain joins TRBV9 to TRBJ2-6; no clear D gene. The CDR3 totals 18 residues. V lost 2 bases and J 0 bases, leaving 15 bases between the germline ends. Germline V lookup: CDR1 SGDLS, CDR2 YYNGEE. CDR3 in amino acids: CASSVRGSVGSGANVLTF. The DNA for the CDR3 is TGTGCCAGCAGCGTCCGAGGCAGTGTCGGCTCTGGGGCCAACGTCCTGACTTTC. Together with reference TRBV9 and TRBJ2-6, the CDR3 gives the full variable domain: DSGVTQTPKHLITATGQRVTLRCSPRSGDLSVYWYQQSLDQGLQFLIQYYNGEERAKGNILERFSAQQFPDLHSELNLSSLELGDSALYFCASSVRGSVGSGANVLTFGAGSRLTVL.

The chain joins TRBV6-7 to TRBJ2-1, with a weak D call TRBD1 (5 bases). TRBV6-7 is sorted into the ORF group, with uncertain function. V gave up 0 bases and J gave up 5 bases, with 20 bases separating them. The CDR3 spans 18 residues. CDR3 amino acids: CASSYSSVRDRGDNEQFF. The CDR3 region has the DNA TGTGCCAGCAGTTACTCGAGTGTTCGAGACAGAGGTGACAATGAGCAGTTCTTC.

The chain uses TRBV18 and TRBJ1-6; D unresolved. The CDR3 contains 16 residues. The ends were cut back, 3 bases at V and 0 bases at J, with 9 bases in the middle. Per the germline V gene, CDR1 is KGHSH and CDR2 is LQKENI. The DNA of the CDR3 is TGTGCCAGCTCACCCATGGGAAGCTCCTATAATTCACCCCTCCACTTT. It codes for CASSPMGSSYNSPLHF.

CDR3 region: CASSSAGRGAEQYV. DNA of the CDR3: TGTGCCAGCAGTTCCGCCGGGCGTGGGGCCGAGCAGTACGTC. The chain has TRBV6-5 and TRBJ2-7; a possible D gene is TRBD1 (5 bases). V was shortened by 4 bases and J by 6 bases, with 16 bases between the two germline ends. This CDR3 contains 14 residues. CDR1 MNHEY and CDR2 SVGAGI come from the germline V gene.

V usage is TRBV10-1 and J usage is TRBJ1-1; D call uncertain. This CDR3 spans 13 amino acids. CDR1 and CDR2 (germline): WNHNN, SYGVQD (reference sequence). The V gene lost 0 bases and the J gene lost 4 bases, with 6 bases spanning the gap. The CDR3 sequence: CASSESWGTEAFF. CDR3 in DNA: TGCGCCAGCAGTGAGTCTTGGGGCACTGAAGCTTTCTTT.

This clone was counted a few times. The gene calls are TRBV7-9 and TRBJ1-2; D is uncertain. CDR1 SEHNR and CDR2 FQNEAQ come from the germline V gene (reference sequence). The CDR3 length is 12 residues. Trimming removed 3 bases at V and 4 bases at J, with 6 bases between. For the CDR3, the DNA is TGTGCCAGCAGCTTGAACTCCTATGGCTACACCTTC. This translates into CASSLNSYGYTF.

CDR3 region: CAIRLAGGYEQYV. CDR3 bases: TGCGCTATAAGACTAGCGGGGGGCTACGAGCAGTACGTC. The V call is TRBV10-1, the J call TRBJ2-7, with 13 nucleotides matching TRBD2. The CDR3 loop spans 13 amino acids. CDR1 and CDR2 from the germline V gene are WNHNN and SYGVQD (reference sequence).

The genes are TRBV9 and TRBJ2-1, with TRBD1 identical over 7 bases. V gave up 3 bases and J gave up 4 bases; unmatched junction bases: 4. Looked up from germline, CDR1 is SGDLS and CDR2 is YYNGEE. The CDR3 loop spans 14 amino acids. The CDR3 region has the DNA TGTGCCAGCAGCGGCGAGACAGGGTACAATGAGCAGTTCTTC. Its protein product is CASSGETGYNEQFF.

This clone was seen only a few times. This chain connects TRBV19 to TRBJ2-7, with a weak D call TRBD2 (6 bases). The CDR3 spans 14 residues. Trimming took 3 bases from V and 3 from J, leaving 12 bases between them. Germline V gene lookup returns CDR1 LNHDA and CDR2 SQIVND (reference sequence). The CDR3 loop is CASSIGRGSYEQYV. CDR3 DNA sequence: TGTGCCAGTAGTATTGGGCGGGGCAGCTACGAGCAGTACGTC.

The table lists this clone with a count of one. CDR3 nucleotides: TGTGCCAGCAGCCAAGTTGGAGGCGGAGTGTACGAGCAGTACGTC. The encoded protein is CASSQVGGGVYEQYV. The chain couples TRBV14 to TRBJ2-7, with a weak D call TRBD2 (5 bases). Germline lookup yields CDR1 SGHDN and CDR2 FVKESK. V lost 1 base and J lost 4, with 14 bases in between. The CDR3 spans 15 residues.

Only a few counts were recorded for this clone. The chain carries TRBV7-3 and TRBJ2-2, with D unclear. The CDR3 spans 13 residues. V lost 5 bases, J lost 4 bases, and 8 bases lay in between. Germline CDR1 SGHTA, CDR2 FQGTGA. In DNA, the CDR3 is TGTGCCAGCAGCCCGGCGCCCACCGGGGAGCTGTTTTTT. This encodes CASSPAPTGELFF.

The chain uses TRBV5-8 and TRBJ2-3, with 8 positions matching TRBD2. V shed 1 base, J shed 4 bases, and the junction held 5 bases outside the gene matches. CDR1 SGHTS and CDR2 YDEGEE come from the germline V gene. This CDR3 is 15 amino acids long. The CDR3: CASSLFPTSADTQYF. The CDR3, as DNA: TGTGCCAGCAGCTTGTTCCCGACTAGCGCAGATACGCAGTATTTT.

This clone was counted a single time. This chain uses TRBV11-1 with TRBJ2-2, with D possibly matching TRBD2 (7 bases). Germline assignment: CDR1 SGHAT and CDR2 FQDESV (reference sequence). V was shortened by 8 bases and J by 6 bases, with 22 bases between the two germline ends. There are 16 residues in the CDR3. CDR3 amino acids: CASPGGGDLWAGELFF. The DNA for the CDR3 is TGTGCCAGCCCCGGAGGGGGGGATCTCTGGGCCGGGGAGCTGTTTTTT.

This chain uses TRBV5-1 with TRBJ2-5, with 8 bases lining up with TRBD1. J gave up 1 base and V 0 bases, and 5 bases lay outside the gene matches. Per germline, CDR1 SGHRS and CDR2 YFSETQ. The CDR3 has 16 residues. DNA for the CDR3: TGCGCCAGCAGCTTGGGGACAGGGATCGCCCAAGAGACCCAGTACTTC. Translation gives CASSLGTGIAQETQYF.

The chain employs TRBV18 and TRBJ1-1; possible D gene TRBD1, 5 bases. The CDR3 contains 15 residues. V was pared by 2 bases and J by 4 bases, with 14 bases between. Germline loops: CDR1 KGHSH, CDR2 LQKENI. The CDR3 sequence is CASSPMGGIGTEAFF. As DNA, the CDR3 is TGTGCCAGCTCACCAATGGGGGGGATCGGCACTGAAGCTTTCTTT.

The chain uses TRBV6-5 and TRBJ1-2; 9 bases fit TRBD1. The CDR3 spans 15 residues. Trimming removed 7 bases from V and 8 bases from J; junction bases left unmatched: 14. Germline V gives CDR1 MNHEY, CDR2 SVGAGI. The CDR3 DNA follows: TGTGCCAGCATCGTACCGGGACAGGGTTCTCAGGGCTACACCTTC. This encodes CASIVPGQGSQGYTF.

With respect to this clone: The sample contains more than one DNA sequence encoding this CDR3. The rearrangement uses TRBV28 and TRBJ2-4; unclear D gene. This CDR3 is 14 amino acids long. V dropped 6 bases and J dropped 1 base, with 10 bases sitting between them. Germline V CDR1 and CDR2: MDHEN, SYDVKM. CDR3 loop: CASSPGSAKNIQYF. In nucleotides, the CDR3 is TGTGCCAGCAGCCCAGGTTCCGCCAAAAACATTCAGTACTTC.

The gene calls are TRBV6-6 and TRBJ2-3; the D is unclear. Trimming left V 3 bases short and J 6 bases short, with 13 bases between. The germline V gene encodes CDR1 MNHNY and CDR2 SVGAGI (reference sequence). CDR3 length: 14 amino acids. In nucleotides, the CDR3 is TGTGCCAGCAGTTATCTTCGGTCGCTGGATACGCAGTATTTT. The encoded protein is CASSYLRSLDTQYF.

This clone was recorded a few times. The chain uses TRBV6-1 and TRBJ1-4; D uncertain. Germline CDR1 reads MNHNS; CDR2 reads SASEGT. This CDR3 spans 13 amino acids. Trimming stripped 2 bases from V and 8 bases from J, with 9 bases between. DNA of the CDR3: TGTGCCAGCAGTGAAAATCGACAAGAAAAACTGTTTTTT. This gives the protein CASSENRQEKLFF.

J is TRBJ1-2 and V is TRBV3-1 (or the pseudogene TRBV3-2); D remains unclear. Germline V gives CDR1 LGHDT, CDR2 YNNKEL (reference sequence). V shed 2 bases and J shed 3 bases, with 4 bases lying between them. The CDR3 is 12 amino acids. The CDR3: CASSQLHYGYTF. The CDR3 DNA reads TGTGCCAGCAGCCAACTTCACTATGGCTACACCTTC.

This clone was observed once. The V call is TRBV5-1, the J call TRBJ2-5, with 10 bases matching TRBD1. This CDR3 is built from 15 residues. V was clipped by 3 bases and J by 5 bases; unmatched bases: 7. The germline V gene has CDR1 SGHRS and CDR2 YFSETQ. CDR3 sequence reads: CASSWLGQGSETQYF. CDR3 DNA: TGCGCCAGCAGCTGGTTGGGACAGGGGTCGGAGACCCAGTACTTC.

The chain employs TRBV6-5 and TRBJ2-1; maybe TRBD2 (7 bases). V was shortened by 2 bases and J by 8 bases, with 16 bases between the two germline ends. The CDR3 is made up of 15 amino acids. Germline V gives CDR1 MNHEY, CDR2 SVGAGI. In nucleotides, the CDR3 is TGTGCCAGCAGTTACGGGGGGGCCTCGGTGGATGAGCAGTTCTTC. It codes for CASSYGGASVDEQFF.

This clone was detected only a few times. CDR3 residues: CASSLITGSSNQPQHF. In DNA, the CDR3 is TGTGCCAGCAGCTTGATAACGGGTAGTAGCAATCAGCCCCAGCATTTT. This sequence joins TRBV5-8 and TRBJ1-5, with D uncertain. Trimming removed 1 base from V and 0 bases from J, with 11 bases in between. The CDR3 is made up of 16 amino acids. Germline CDR1 is SGHTS and CDR2 is YDEGEE.

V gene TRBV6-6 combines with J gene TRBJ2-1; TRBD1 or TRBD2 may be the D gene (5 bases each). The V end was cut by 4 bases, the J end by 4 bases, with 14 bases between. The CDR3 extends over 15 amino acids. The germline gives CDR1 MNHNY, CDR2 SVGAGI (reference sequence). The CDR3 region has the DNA TGTGCCAGCAGTTCCGGGACGGTCCAGTACAATGAGCAGTTCTTC. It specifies CASSSGTVQYNEQFF.